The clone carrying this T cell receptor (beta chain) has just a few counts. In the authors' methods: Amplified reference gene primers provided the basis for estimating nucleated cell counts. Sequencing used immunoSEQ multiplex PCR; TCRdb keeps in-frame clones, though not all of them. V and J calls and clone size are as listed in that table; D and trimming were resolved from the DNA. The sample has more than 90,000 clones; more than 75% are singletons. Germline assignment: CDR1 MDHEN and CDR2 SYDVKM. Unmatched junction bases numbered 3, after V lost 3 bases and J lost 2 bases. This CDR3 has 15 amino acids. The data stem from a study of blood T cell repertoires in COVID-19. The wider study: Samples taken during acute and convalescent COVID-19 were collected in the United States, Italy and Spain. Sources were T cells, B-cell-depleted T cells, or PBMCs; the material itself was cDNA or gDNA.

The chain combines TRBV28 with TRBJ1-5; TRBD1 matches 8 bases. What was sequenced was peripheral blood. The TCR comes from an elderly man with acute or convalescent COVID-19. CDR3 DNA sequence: TGTGCCAGCAGTTTCCAGGGGGCTGGCAATCAGCCCCAGCATTTT. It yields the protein CASSFQGAGNQPQHF. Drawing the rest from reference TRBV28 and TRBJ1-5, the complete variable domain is DVKVTQSSRYLVKRTGEKVFLECVQDMDHENMFWYRQDPGLGLRLIYFSYDVKMKEKGDIPEGYSVSREKKERFSLILESASTNQTSMYLCASSFQGAGNQPQHFGDGTRLSIL.